This T cell receptor (beta chain) was recovered during a study of blood T cell repertoires in COVID-19 (dated by TCRdb to 2020 to 2022). A note on the overall study: Samples covering the acute and convalescent phases of COVID-19 were provided by collaborators in the United States, Italy and Spain. The prospective study material was composed of cDNA or gDNA derived from T cells, B-cell-depleted T cells, or PBMCs. Deeply sampled blood TCRbeta repertoires from subjects exposed to, actively infected with, or recovered from COVID-19 were included in the dataset. The repertoires were released in a freely available public database intended as a resource for research on the immune response to SARS-CoV-2. The samples were drawn from two sources: the first 160 participants of the ongoing ImmuneRACE study, and 1,000 to 1,500 subjects contributed by 6 global collaborators. The sample metadata nearly always contained a de-identified subject ID, COVID-19 status, age in years and sex. HLA class I and class II types, where available, came from metadata supplied by the sample provider rather than from assay-based typing.

What the study reported, not specific to this receptor: The amount of clinical and demographic metadata varied by source and participant and was provided uncurated.

The immunoSEQ Assay, a bias-controlled multiplex PCR, was used to amplify TCRbeta CDR3 regions from genomic DNA. Regarding the original processing steps: Nucleated cell counts per sample were estimated from amplification of reference gene primers within the assay. To quantify the absolute abundance of each unique TCRbeta CDR3 rearrangement, sequence reads were collapsed and filtered. For each sample, productive Simpson clonality was calculated as the square root of Simpson's diversity index across productive rearrangements. In its TCRdb copy, this immuneACCESS table keeps in-frame sequences only and misses some clones. Where compared with another copy, unresolved V genes explain less than half of these, and the others have no known cause. V, J and clone size are taken as reported in that table, and D and trimming were inferred from the DNA itself. This sample has roughly 50,000 clones in its table, and 90% of those were observed once. The top ten hold 5% to 6.5% of the sample.

With respect to this clone: Its antigen remains unidentified. No qualities accompany the bases; no much larger clone lies one base away.

Whole blood was collected in K2EDTA tubes by collaborating institutions according to the institutions' own protocols. For TCRbeta analysis, collaborators shipped samples in one of three forms: frozen whole blood, isolated PBMCs, or DNA extracted from either of those sample types. The germline V gene (reference sequence) yields MNHEY for CDR1 and SMNVEV for CDR2. There are 16 amino acids in the CDR3, from cysteine to phenylalanine inclusive. Only the CDR3 portion is preserved as DNA: 48 bases, with reading frame beginning at the first base. The germline V and J ends show losses of 7 bases and 9 bases respectively, and no gene match explains 13 bases of the junction.

The sample taken for sequencing was peripheral blood. This TCR derives from a man between 65 and 85 years old with acute or convalescent COVID-19. The chain links TRBV27 with TRBJ1-6; 9 bases in the junction line up with TRBD1. CDR3 region: CASTTPYRGRGSPLHF. Read as DNA, the sequence is TGTGCCAGCACCACCCCTTACAGGGGGCGCGGTTCACCCCTCCACTTT.